This passage covers 18 T cell receptor beta chains from one sample sequenced in a study of post-analysis software for immune sequencing data. The antigens for these receptors are not known. TCR beta cDNA libraries included unique molecular identifiers. TCRdb used MiXCR to reprocess the PCR reads, holding one entry per CDR3 protein. The sample shows some 890,000 distinct CDR3 sequences, about 53% of them seen only once. General observations from the study: Among 5 or 6 TRBV segments more frequent in patients than controls were TRBV5-6, TRBV5-1 and TRBV20-1.

The sample taken for sequencing was blood. These receptor sequences come from a girl aged 10 to 17 with multiple sclerosis.

The J gene is TRBJ2-2, the V gene TRBV3-1; unclear D gene. This CDR3 region has 13 residues. The germline V gene encodes CDR1 LGHDT and CDR2 YNNKEL (reference sequence). Trimming left V 0 bases short and J 6 bases short, with 5 bases between. The CDR3 loop reads CASSQDLAGELFF. The CDR3 nucleotides are TGTGCCAGCAGCCAAGATCTGGCCGGGGAGCTGTTTTTT.

The chain couples TRBV5-1 to TRBJ2-6, with D possibly matching TRBD1 (5 bases). This CDR3 region has 16 residues. Germline V gene data show CDR1 as SGHRS and CDR2 as YFSETQ. V lost 4 bases to trimming and J lost 1 base, with 12 bases between them. CDR3 region: CASSPFQGSGANVLTF. The CDR3 DNA reads as TGCGCCAGCAGCCCCTTCCAGGGTTCTGGGGCCAACGTCCTGACTTTC.

This clonotype was seen more than once but under ten times. V usage is TRBV20-1 and J usage is TRBJ2-1; the D gene is possibly TRBD2 (7 bases). V gave up 3 bases and J gave up 0 bases, with 18 bases separating them. The CDR3 totals 17 residues. Germline lookup yields CDR1 DFQATT and CDR2 SNEGSKA (reference sequence). CDR3 DNA sequence: TGCAGTGCTAGTTCTAGCGGCAGGGGACTCTCCTACAATGAGCAGTTCTTC. This codes for CSASSSGRGLSYNEQFF.

This clonotype was seen more than once but under ten times. This rearrangement joins TRBV9 to TRBJ1-6; D is uncertain. The CDR3 totals 12 residues. The V end was cut by 2 bases, the J end by 9 bases, with 6 bases between. The germline V gene encodes CDR1 SGDLS and CDR2 YYNGEE. The CDR3 here is CASSVWGSPLHF. In DNA, the CDR3 is TGTGCCAGCAGCGTTTGGGGTTCACCCCTCCACTTT.

V is TRBV5-1 and J is TRBJ2-3; 10 positions agree with TRBD2. CDR1 is SGHRS and CDR2 is YFSETQ in the germline V gene. V dropped 0 bases and J dropped 4; count of bases not matched to a gene: 5. The CDR3 loop spans 16 amino acids. The DNA of the CDR3 is TGCGCCAGCAGCTTGGTGCTAGCGGGAGCCGCAGATACGCAGTATTTT. This translates into CASSLVLAGAADTQYF.

The V and J genes are TRBV7-2 and TRBJ2-5; TRBD1 agrees at 8 bases. J was trimmed by 5 bases and V by 5 bases; bases with no gene match: 4. Germline V gene lookup returns CDR1 SGHTA and CDR2 FQGNSA. The CDR3 has 13 amino acids. The CDR3: CASSIRQGETQYF. The CDR3 DNA follows: TGTGCCAGCAGCATCCGACAGGGGGAGACCCAGTACTTC.

This chain connects TRBV5-1 to TRBJ2-7; the D is unclear. The J call may be incorrect, as the DNA end agrees better with TRBJ2-5. Per the germline V gene, CDR1 is SGHRS and CDR2 is YFSETQ. The CDR3 is made up of 14 amino acids. Here the CDR3 DNA reads TGCGCCAGCAGCTTGGGACAAAGCTGGGGGACCCAGTACTTC. Protein: CASSLGQSWGTQYF.

The chain carries TRBV12-3 or TRBV12-4 and TRBJ1-5; D unresolved. V gave up 6 bases and J gave up 0 bases, with 15 bases separating them. The CDR3 spans 16 residues. The CDR3 DNA sequence: TGTGCCAGCAGATCCCGGACGGAGCATAGCAATCAGCCCCAGCATTTT. The encoded protein is CASRSRTEHSNQPQHF.

In its sample, this clonotype was seen once. The chain uses TRBV7-6 and TRBJ2-1, with 8 bases lining up with TRBD2. Germline lookup yields CDR1 SGHVS and CDR2 FNYEAQ. The junction had 8 bases not matched to a gene; V was cut back by 3 bases and J by 10 bases. This CDR3 comprises 14 residues. CDR3 sequence: CASSLHGGAAEQFF. In DNA, the CDR3 is TGTGCCAGCAGCTTGCACGGGGGGGCTGCCGAGCAGTTCTTC.

The rearrangement joins TRBV5-1 to TRBJ2-7; 10 bases agree with TRBD2. Losses at the gene ends were 2 bases for V and 4 bases for J; bases not matched to a gene: 3. Germline loops: CDR1 SGHRS, CDR2 YFSETQ. This CDR3 is 14 amino acids long. The CDR3 DNA reads TGCGCCAGCAGCTTTAGCGGGAGGCCTTACGAGCAGTACTTC. Translated: CASSFSGRPYEQYF. Variable domain in full (rest from reference TRBV5-1 and TRBJ2-7): KAGVTQTPRYLIKTRGQQVTLSCSPISGHRSVSWYQQTPGQGLQFLFEYFSETQRNKGNFPGRFSGRQFSNSRSEMNVSTLELGDSALYLCASSFSGRPYEQYFGPGTRLTVT.

The chain is built from TRBV4-1 and TRBJ1-1; 7 positions agree with TRBD1. Per germline, CDR1 MGHRA and CDR2 YSYEKL. Trimming cost V 4 bases and J 1 base; bases outside gene matches: 18. The CDR3 is 19 amino acids. CDR3 protein: CASSPLGGEGARRNTEAFF. CDR3 DNA sequence: TGCGCCAGCAGCCCCCTTGGGGGAGAGGGGGCACGTCGGAACACTGAAGCTTTCTTT.

J is TRBJ1-1 and V is TRBV27; D is uncertain. Trimming left V 1 base short and J 1 base short, with 7 bases between. Germline CDR1 and CDR2: MNHEY and SMNVEV (reference sequence). The CDR3 loop spans 14 amino acids. In DNA form, the CDR3 reads TGTGCCAGCAGTTTATTGATGGAGAACACTGAAGCTTTCTTT. Its protein is CASSLLMENTEAFF.

This chain connects TRBV29-1 to TRBJ2-1, with D possibly matching TRBD2 (6 bases). This CDR3 comprises 16 residues. Trimming removed 0 bases at V and 3 bases at J, with 15 bases between. Germline V CDR1 and CDR2: SQVTM, ANQGSEA. The CDR3 is CSVEDGGAGIYNEQFF. The CDR3 nucleotides are TGCAGCGTTGAAGATGGAGGGGCAGGGATCTACAATGAGCAGTTCTTC.

The chain has TRBV20-1 and TRBJ2-1; 10 nucleotides line up with TRBD2. The V segment lost 6 bases and the J segment 7 bases; nucleotides outside the gene matches: 12. This CDR3 has 15 residues. Germline loops: CDR1 DFQATT, CDR2 SNEGSKA (reference sequence). CDR3 nucleotides: TGCAGTGCCCCACTTGGGCTAGCGGGGGTTAATGAGCAGTTCTTC. Its translation: CSAPLGLAGVNEQFF.

In its sample, this clonotype was seen many times. This chain joins TRBV29-1 and TRBJ2-7, with 9 bases aligning to TRBD1. The CDR3 spans 12 residues. Germline loops: CDR1 SQVTM, CDR2 ANQGSEA. Trimming removed 7 bases from V and 1 base from J; junction bases left unmatched: 2. The CDR3 loop reads CSGGQGSYEQYF. As DNA, the CDR3 is TGCAGCGGCGGACAGGGGTCCTACGAGCAGTACTTC.

The gene calls are TRBV20-1 and TRBJ2-5; 8 bases match TRBD2. The CDR3 is 16 amino acids. Looked up from germline, CDR1 is DFQATT and CDR2 is SNEGSKA (reference sequence). The V gene end was trimmed by 3 bases and the J gene end by 5 bases; junction bases not matched to a gene: 14. CDR3: CSASEGGLAGVETQYF. The CDR3 DNA sequence: TGCAGTGCTAGCGAGGGCGGACTAGCAGGTGTCGAGACCCAGTACTTC.

V and J are TRBV21-1 and TRBJ2-1; the table assigns TRBD1, which was not confirmed against the DNA. TRBV21-1 corresponds to a pseudogene. The length of the CDR3 is 16 residues. CDR3: CASSKEVQGVRNEQFF. The CDR3 nucleotides read TGTGCCAGCAGCAAAGAGGTACAGGGGGTTAGGAATGAGCAGTTCTTC.

The chain carries TRBV20-1 and TRBJ1-1; D might be TRBD1 (6 bases). Trimming left V 4 bases short and J 1 base short, with 10 bases between. Germline CDR1 and CDR2: DFQATT and SNEGSKA (reference sequence). CDR3 length: 13 residues. CDR3 coding DNA: TGCAGTGCTACGGACAGCCAGAACACTGAAGCTTTCTTT. Protein product: CSATDSQNTEAFF.